Each of the 5 T cell receptor beta chains below was sequenced from the same sample in a study of T cells after yellow fever vaccination. One entry per CDR3 protein results from TCRdb running MiXCR on the 5' RACE reads. Seen here are about 74,000 distinct CDR3 sequences, roughly 7.4% observed once, and the top ten hold 35%. The source material was CD8+ T cells sorted from PBMCs, sampled less than 6 days after the first yellow fever vaccination. The receptor set was obtained from a man in his late teens or twenties who received the YFV17D yellow fever vaccine.

This clonotype was detected only a few times. This chain connects TRBV12-3 or TRBV12-4 to TRBJ2-3, with 7 bases matching TRBD2. The CDR3 length is 16 residues. The V gene end was trimmed by 7 bases and the J gene end by 2 bases; junction bases not matched to a gene: 12. The CDR3 sequence is CASNHWERGPTDTQYF. The CDR3 DNA reads TGTGCCAGCAACCACTGGGAGCGGGGCCCCACAGATACGCAGTATTTT.

The chain has TRBV7-9 and TRBJ1-1, with D uncertain. The CDR3 is 15 amino acids. Germline V gene lookup returns CDR1 SEHNR and CDR2 FQNEAQ (reference sequence). The V end was cut by 4 bases, the J end by 0 bases, with 12 bases between. CDR3 in DNA: TGTGCCAGCAGCTACTCGGAGGATGTGAACACTGAAGCTTTCTTT. Translation: CASSYSEDVNTEAFF. Full variable domain (remainder filled in from reference TRBV7-9 and TRBJ1-1): DTGVSQNPRHKITKRGQNVTFRCDPISEHNRLYWYRQTLGQGPEFLTYFQNEAQLEKSRLLSDRFSAERPKGSFSTLEIQRTEQGDSAMYLCASSYSEDVNTEAFFGQGTRLTVV.

This clonotype occurred a few times. This chain links TRBV7-8 with TRBJ1-1; 10 bases align to TRBD1. The J segment lost 1 base and the V segment lost 6 bases, leaving 17 bases of the junction unmatched. Germline V gene lookup returns CDR1 SGHVS and CDR2 FQNEAQ. The CDR3 is 19 amino acids. This CDR3 is CASRGSWFGTGAQNTEAFF. The CDR3 nucleotides read TGTGCCAGCAGGGGTTCGTGGTTCGGGACAGGGGCGCAGAACACTGAAGCTTTCTTT. Complete variable domain (other parts from reference TRBV7-8 and TRBJ1-1): GAGVSQSPRYKVAKRGQDVALRCDPISGHVSLFWYQQALGQGPEFLTYFQNEAQLDKSGLPSDRFFAERPEGSVSTLKIQRTQQEDSAVYLCASRGSWFGTGAQNTEAFFGQGTRLTVV.

CDR3 nucleotide sequence: TGTGCCAACCAGGGGGGAACATCCTACGAGCAGTACGTC. Translated, it gives CANQGGTSYEQYV. The chain uses TRBV12-1 and TRBJ2-7; TRBD1, the table's D call, was not compared with the DNA. TRBV12-1 counts as a pseudogene. The CDR3 contains 13 residues.

This clonotype was counted only a few times. V usage is TRBV9 and J usage is TRBJ1-3; tentative D call: TRBD1 (5 bases). CDR3 length equals 15 residues. CDR1 is SGDLS, CDR2 YYNGEE, per germline. V lost 0 bases to trimming and J lost 4 bases, with 11 bases between them. CDR3 sequence: CASSVAGVVGNTIYF. The CDR3 region has the DNA TGTGCCAGCAGCGTAGCGGGGGTGGTAGGAAACACCATATATTTT.